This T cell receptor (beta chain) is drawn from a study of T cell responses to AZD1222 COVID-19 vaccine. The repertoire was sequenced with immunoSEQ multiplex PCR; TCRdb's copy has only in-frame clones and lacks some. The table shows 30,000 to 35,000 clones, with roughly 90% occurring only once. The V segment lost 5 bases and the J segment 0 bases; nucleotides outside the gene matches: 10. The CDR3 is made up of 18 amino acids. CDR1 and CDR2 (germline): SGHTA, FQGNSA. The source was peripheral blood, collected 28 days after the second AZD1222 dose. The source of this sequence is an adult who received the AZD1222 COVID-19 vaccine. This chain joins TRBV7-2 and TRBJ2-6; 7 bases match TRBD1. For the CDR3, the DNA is TGTGCCAGCAGCCCTATCTGGGACAGAAGCTCTGGGGCCAACGTCCTGACTTTC. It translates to CASSPIWDRSSGANVLTF.